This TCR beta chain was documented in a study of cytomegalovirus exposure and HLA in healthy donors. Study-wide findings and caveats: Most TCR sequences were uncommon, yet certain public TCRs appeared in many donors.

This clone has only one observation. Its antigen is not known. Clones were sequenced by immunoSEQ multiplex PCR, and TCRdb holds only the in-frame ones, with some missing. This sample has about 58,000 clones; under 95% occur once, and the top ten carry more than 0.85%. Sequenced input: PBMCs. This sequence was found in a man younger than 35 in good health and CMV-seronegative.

CDR3 sequence (DNA): TGTGCCAGCAGACCCCCGGGACAGGATATCTATGGCTACACCTTC. Translated, it gives CASRPPGQDIYGYTF. The chain joins TRBV6-5 to TRBJ1-2; 8 nucleotides align to TRBD1. V lost 6 bases and J lost 4; bases outside the gene matches: 10. Germline V gene sequence: CDR1 MNHEY, CDR2 SVGAGI. CDR3 length: 15 amino acids.